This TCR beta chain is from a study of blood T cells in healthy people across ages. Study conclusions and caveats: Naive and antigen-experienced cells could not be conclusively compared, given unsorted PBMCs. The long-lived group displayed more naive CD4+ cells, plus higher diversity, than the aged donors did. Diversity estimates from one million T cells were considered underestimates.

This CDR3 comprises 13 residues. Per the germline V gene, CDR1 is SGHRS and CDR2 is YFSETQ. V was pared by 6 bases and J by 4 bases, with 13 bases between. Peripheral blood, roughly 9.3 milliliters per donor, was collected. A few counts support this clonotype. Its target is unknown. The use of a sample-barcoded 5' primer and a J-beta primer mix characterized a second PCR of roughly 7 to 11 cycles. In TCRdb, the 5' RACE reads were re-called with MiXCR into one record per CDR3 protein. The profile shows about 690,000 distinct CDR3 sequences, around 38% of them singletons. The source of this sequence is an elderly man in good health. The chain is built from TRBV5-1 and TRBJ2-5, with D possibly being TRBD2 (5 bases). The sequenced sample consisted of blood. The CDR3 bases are TGCGCCAGCAACAACCAACGGGGAGAGACCCAGTACTTC. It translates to CASNNQRGETQYF.